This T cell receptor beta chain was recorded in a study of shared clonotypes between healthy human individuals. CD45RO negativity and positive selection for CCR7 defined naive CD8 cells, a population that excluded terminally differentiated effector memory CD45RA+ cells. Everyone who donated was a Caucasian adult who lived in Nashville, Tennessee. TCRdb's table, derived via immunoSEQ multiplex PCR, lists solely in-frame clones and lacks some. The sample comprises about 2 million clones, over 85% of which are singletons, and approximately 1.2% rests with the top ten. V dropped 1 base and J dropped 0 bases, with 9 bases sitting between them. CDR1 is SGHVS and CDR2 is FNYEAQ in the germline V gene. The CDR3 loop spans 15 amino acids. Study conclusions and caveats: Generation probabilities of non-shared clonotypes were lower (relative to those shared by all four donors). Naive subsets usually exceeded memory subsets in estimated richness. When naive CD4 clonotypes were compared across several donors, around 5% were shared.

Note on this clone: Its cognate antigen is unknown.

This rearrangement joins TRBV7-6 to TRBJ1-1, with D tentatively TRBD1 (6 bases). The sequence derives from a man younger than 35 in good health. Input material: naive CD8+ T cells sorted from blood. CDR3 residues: CASSLDGQMNTEAFF. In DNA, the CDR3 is TGTGCCAGCAGCTTAGACGGACAGATGAACACTGAAGCTTTCTTT.